The subject of this entry is one TCR beta chain. This sample was taken from a study of cytomegalovirus exposure and HLA in healthy donors. The PCR had 60 Vbeta and 13 Jbeta primers. Profiled with immunoSEQ multiplex PCR; TCRdb holds only in-frame clones, not every one. The repertoire table contains roughly 100,000 clones. This CDR3 is 14 amino acids long. The V gene's germline CDR1 is LGHNT and CDR2 FRNRAP. J gave up 4 bases and V 6 bases, and 3 bases lay outside the gene matches. The sample consisted of PBMCs. The chain employs TRBV12-5 and TRBJ2-2; TRBD1 matches at 9 bases. The clonotype was recovered from a woman in her twenties or thirties in good health and CMV-seronegative. CDR3 DNA: TGTGCTAGTGGGCCGGGACAGGGCACCGGGGAGCTGTTTTTT. Amino acid sequence: CASGPGQGTGELFF.